This T cell receptor beta chain appears in the sequencing data of a study of Ad26.COV2.S vaccination and SARS-CoV-2 variants. Study as a whole: Ad26.COV2.S shots went into the muscle once or twice, 56 days apart. Study conclusions and caveats: Analytic work on TCR breadth and depth might have understated the full extent of total T cell responses.

Per germline, CDR1 MNHEY and CDR2 SVGAGI. V was trimmed by 1 base and J by 6 bases, leaving 10 bases between them. The CDR3 consists of 14 residues. About this clone: The target antigen is unknown.

Treatment: about 20 received Ad26.COV2.S at low or high dose, single or two shots; about 5 received placebo; per-sample allocation not given. On day 63 after the first injection, vaccine and placebo recipients gave samples. Data came from immunoSEQ multiplex PCR; TCRdb stores just in-frame clones and leaves some out. The sample lists roughly 330,000 clones, 90% occurring once. This TCR derives from a person aged 18-65 years who received the Ad26.COV2.S COVID-19 vaccine or a placebo. The gene calls are TRBV6-5 and TRBJ1-5; D call uncertain. The starting material was peripheral blood, obtained in a trial of Ad26.COV2.S vaccine versus placebo. CDR3 loop: CASSYYAKGQPQHF. In DNA, the CDR3 is TGTGCCAGCAGTTACTATGCGAAAGGTCAGCCCCAGCATTTT.